This T cell receptor beta chain derives from a study of T cell responses to AZD1222 COVID-19 vaccine (dated by TCRdb to about 2021). Study-level background: AZD1222 recipients with second doses at about 4 weeks or about 12 weeks were pooled, because spike-specific TCR depth and breadth did not differ between schedules. TCR sequencing was performed for some 250 trial participants, of whom some 200 were given two doses of AZD1222 and around 25 were given two doses of MenACWY control vaccine. Enrollment into the trials was organized by age into subgroups of 18-55, 56-69 and 70-plus years, and those subgroups contained around 150, 28 and 57 TCR-sequenced participants, respectively. The research as a whole found: Most participants were white British and females outnumbered males, and the authors suggested that clonal diversity may have been underestimated. CD4 TCRs associated with the vaccine covered the entire spike protein, and the dominant responses were in regions 160-218 and 743-854. Conclusions about previously exposed vaccinees are limited, since just five to seven AZD1222 recipients were seropositive for SARS-CoV-2 at baseline. In the small 56-69-year group, the increase in depth fell short of significance, most likely because of low power. Reportedly, almost half of the unique spike-specific TCRs recognized epitopes lying outside the regions that are mutated in the B.1.351 and B.1.1.7 variants. No day 14 peak-response samples were available, so repertoires were characterized only after the peak T cell response. After two AZD1222 doses, both the breadth and the depth of spike-specific TCRs were significantly higher than at day 0 and than in MenACWY recipients.

The CDR3 regions of human TCRbeta chains were subjected to immunosequencing. In the original analysis: TCRs in the repertoires were compared against a reference library of SARS-CoV-2-specific TCRs that had been generated with the MIRA antigen-specificity platform. Breadth was defined as the fraction of unique TCRs that were SARS-CoV-2-associated, and depth was defined as the fraction of total T cells that were SARS-CoV-2-associated. Each spike-specific TCR was assigned to its reactive spike region and to a CD4 or CD8 class using the MIRA data. Log10-transformed breadth and depth values were compared by one-way ANOVA with Sidak's multiple comparisons tests. Imported from immuneACCESS, the table was reduced by TCRdb to in-frame sequences with V and J called. These copies leave out some clones; in studies compared against another copy, an unresolved V gene accounts for under half, and the cause of the remainder is not known. V and J calls and clone size follow that table, whereas D and trimming were derived from the DNA. The sample includes 150,000 to 200,000 clones, with roughly 92% observed a single time. The ten largest clones take up around 1.3% of the sample.

After removal of 0 bases from V and 2 bases from J, the junction retains 6 bases not matched to a gene. The CDR3 sequence holds 15 residues, the cysteine and phenylalanine included. Only CDR3 DNA is held: 45 bases, read in frame from base 1. CDR1 and CDR2 (GTSNPN, SVGIG) derive from the germline V gene (reference sequence). The time point label of this sample denotes: baseline before first vaccination. Samples from vaccinated people were obtained from the UK trials COV001 and COV002, which included a single-blind randomized controlled phase 2/3 trial of AZD1222 (ChAdOx1 nCoV-19) in healthy adults. For TCRbeta chain sequencing, PBMC samples from trial participants were taken at day 0 and at day 28 after the second dose. Regarding this clone: Its antigen target is currently unknown. Per-base qualities were not stored, and no clone one base away is much larger.

The clonotype was recovered from an adult in good health. Sample: peripheral blood, taken on day 0 of AZD1222 vaccination. The rearrangement combines TRBV30 with TRBJ1-1; the junction holds 7 bases that match TRBD1. The sequence in DNA is TGTGCCTGGAGTGTACAGGCAGGGGGTAACACTGAAGCTTTCTTT. Its protein product is CAWSVQAGGNTEAFF.